This T cell receptor (beta chain) derives from a study of CD4 and CD8 cells across lung adenocarcinoma regions. TCRdb fed the PCR reads into MiXCR, producing one record per CDR3 protein. Among 9,500 to 15,000 distinct CDR3 sequences listed, 45% to 55% were seen once. This clonotype was observed a handful of times. Germline V CDR1 and CDR2: MRHNA, SNTAGT. V lost 6 bases, J lost 8 bases, and 11 bases lay in between. This CDR3 region has 13 residues. The specimen was CD8+ T cells from the margin of a lung tumor. The chain is built from TRBV6-4 and TRBJ1-6; a possible D gene is TRBD1 (5 bases). This TCR came from a female donor with lung adenocarcinoma. The CD4 and CD8 labels of this study may be unreliable. CDR3 region: CASSPQQDSPLHF. CDR3 sequence (DNA): TGTGCCAGCAGCCCACAACAGGATTCACCCCTCCACTTT.